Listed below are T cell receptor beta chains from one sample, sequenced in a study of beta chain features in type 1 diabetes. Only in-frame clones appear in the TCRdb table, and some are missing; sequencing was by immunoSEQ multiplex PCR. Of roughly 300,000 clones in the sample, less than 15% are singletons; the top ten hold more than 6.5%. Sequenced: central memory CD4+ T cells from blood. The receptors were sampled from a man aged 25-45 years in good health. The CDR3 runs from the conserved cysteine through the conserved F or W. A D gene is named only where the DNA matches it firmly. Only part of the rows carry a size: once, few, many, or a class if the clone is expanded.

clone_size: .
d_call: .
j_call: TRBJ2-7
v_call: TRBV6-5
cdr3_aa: CASSRTASSYEQYF
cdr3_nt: TGTGCCAGCAGTCGGACAGCAAGCTCCTACGAGCAGTACTTC

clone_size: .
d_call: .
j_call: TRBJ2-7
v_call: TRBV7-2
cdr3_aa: CASRSGVEQYF
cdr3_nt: TGTGCCAGCAGGTCGGGGGTCGAGCAGTACTTC

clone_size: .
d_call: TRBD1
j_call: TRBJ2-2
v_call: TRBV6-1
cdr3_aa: CASSRGTGGTGELFF
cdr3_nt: TGTGCCAGCAGTCGTGGGACAGGGGGCACCGGGGAGCTGTTTTTT

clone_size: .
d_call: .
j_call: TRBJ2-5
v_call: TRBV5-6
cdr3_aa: CASSFLGYQETQYF
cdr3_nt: TGTGCCAGCAGCTTTCTTGGGTACCAAGAGACCCAGTACTTC

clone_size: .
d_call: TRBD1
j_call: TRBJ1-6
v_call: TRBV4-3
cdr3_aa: CASSQRWDRANSPLHF
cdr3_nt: TGCGCCAGCAGCCAAAGGTGGGACAGGGCGAATTCACCCCTCCACTTT

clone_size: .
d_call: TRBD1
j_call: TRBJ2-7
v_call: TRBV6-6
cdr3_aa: CASSKDRAYEQYF
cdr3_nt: TGTGCCAGCTCAAAGGACAGGGCCTACGAGCAGTACTTC

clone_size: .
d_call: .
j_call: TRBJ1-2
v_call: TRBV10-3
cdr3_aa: CAISESISGYGYTF
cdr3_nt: TGTGCCATCAGTGAGTCGATCTCTGGTTATGGCTACACCTTC

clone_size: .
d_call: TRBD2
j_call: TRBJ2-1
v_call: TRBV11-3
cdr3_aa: CASSPGLAGVYNEQFF
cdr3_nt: TGTGCCAGCAGCCCGGGACTAGCGGGAGTTTACAATGAGCAGTTCTTC

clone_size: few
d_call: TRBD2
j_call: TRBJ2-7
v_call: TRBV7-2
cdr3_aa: CASSPAGGLAGKLYEQYF
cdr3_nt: TGTGCCAGCAGCCCGGCGGGAGGATTAGCGGGGAAGTTATACGAGCAGTACTTC

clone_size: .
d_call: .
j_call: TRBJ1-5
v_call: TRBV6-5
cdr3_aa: CASLSGLTQPQHF
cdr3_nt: TGTGCCAGCCTGTCCGGACTTACTCAGCCCCAGCATTTT

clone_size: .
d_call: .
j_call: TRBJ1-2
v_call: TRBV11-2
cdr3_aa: CASSLGQGRGYTF
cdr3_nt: TGTGCCAGCAGCTTAGGGCAGGGTCGTGGCTACACCTTC

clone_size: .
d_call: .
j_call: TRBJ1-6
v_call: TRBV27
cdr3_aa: CASSLFGLGSDSPLHF
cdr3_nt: TGTGCCAGCAGTTTATTTGGGCTGGGGAGCGATTCACCCCTCCACTTT

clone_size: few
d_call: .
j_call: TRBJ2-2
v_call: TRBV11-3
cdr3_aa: CASSFVGGKFAGELFF
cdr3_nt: TGTGCCAGCAGCTTCGTTGGCGGGAAATTTGCCGGGGAGCTGTTTTTT

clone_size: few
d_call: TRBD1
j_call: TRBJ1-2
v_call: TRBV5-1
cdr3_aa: CASSTGQGLYGYTF
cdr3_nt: TGCGCCAGCAGCACAGGACAGGGCCTCTATGGCTACACCTTC

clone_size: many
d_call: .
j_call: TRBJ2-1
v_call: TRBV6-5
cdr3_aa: CASATTRRYNEQFF
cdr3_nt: TGTGCCAGCGCCACGACTAGGCGGTACAATGAGCAGTTCTTC

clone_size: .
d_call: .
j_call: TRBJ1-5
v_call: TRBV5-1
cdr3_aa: CASSSSPGRNQPQHF
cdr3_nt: TGCGCCAGCAGCTCCTCACCGGGGCGAAATCAGCCCCAGCATTTT

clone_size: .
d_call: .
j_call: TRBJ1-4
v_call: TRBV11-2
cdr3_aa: CASSPQWGRNEKLFF
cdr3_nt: TGTGCCAGCAGCCCCCAGTGGGGCCGTAATGAAAAACTGTTTTTT

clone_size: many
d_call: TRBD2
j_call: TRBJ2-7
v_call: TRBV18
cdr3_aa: CASSPPGGRSGEQYF
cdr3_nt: TGTGCCAGCTCACCGCCGGGGGGGAGAAGTGGCGAGCAGTACTTC

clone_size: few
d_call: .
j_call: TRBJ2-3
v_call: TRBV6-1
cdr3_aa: CASSPPGAGDTQYF
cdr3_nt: TGTGCCAGCAGCCCGCCGGGGGCTGGAGATACGCAGTATTTT

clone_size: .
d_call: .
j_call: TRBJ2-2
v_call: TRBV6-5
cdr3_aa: CASSRDRIRTGELFF
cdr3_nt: TGTGCCAGCAGCCGCGACAGGATTCGGACCGGGGAGCTGTTTTTT

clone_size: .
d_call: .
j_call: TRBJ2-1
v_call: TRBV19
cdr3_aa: CASSTQGFPYNEQFF
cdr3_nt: TGTGCCAGTAGTACTCAGGGTTTTCCTTACAATGAGCAGTTCTTC

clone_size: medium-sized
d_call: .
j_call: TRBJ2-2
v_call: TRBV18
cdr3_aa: CASSPANRQPGELFF
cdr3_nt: TGTGCCAGCTCACCGGCCAATAGACAACCCGGGGAGCTGTTTTTT